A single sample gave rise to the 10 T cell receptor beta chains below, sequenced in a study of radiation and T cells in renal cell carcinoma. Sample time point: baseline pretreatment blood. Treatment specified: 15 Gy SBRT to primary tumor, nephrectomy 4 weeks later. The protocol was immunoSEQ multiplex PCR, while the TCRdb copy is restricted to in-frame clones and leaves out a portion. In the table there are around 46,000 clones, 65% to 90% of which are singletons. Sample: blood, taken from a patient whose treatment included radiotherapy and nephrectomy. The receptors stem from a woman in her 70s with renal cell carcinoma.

The CDR3 sequence is CASSLGGQGDEQYF. CDR3 in DNA: TGTGCCAGCAGCTTGGGAGGACAGGGTGACGAGCAGTACTTC. This sequence joins TRBV7-9 and TRBJ2-7, with 8 bases matching TRBD1. The V gene end was trimmed by 3 bases and the J gene end by 5 bases; junction bases not matched to a gene: 6. The CDR3 consists of 14 residues. Germline V gene lookup returns CDR1 SEHNR and CDR2 FQNEAQ (reference sequence).

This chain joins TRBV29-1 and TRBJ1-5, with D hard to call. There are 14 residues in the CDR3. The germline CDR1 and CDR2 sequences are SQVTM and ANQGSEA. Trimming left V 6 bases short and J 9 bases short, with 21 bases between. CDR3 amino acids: CSVRLTHDEGPQHF. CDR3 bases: TGCAGCGTGAGGCTGACACACGATGAGGGGCCCCAGCATTTT.

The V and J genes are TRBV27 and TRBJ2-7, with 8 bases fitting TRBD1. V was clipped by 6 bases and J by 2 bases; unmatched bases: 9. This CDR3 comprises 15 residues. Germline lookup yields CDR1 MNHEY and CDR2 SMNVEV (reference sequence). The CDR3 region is CASRLRTGLPYEQYF. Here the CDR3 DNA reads TGTGCCAGCAGGCTACGGACAGGGCTCCCCTACGAGCAGTACTTC.

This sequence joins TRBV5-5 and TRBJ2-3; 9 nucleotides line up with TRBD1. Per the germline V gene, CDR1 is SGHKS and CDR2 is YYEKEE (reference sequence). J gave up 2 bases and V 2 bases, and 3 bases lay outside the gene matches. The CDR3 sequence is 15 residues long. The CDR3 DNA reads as TGTGCCAGCAGCTTCCGGGACAGGGACACAGATACGCAGTATTTT. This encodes CASSFRDRDTDTQYF.

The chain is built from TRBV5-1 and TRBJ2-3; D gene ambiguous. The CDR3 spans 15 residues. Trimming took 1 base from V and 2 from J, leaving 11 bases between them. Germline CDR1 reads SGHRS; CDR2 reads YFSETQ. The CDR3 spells CASSLWAGDTDTQYF. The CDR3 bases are TGCGCCAGCAGCTTGTGGGCAGGCGACACAGATACGCAGTATTTT.

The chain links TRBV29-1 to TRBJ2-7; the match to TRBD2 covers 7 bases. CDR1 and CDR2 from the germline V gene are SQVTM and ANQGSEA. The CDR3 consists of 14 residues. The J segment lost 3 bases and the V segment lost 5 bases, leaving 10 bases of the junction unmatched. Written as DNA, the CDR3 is TGCAGCGTTTACACCCAAAGCGGGAACTACGAGCAGTACTTC. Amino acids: CSVYTQSGNYEQYF.

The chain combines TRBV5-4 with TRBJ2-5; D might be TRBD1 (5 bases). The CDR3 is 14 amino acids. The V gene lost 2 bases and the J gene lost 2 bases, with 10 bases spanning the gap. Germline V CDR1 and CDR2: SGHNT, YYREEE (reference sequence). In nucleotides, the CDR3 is TGTGCCAGCAGCTTCCCAGGGTCTCAAGAGACCCAGTACTTC. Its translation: CASSFPGSQETQYF. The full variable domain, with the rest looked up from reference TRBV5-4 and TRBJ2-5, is ETGVTQSPTHLIKTRGQQVTLRCSSQSGHNTVSWYQQALGQGPQFIFQYYREEENGRGNFPPRFSGLQFPNYSSELNVNALELDDSALYLCASSFPGSQETQYFGPGTRLLVL.

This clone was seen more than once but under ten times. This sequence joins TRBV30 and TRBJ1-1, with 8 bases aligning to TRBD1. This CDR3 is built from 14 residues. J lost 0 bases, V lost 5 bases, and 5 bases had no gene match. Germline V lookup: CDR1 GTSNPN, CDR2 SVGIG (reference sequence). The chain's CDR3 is CAWDRGKLNTEAFF. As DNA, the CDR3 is TGTGCCTGGGACAGGGGAAAGTTGAACACTGAAGCTTTCTTT.

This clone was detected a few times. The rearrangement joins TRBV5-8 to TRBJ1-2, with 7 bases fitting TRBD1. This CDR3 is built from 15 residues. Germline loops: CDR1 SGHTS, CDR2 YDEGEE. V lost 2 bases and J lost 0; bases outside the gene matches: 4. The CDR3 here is CASSLQGWANYGYTF. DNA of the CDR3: TGTGCCAGCAGCTTACAGGGGTGGGCTAACTATGGCTACACCTTC.

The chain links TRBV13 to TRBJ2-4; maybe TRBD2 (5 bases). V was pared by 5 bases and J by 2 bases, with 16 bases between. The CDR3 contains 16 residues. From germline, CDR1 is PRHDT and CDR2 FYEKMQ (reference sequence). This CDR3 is CASSLLSPGSKNIQYF. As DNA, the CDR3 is TGTGCCAGCAGCCTCCTGAGCCCGGGATCCAAAAACATTCAGTACTTC.